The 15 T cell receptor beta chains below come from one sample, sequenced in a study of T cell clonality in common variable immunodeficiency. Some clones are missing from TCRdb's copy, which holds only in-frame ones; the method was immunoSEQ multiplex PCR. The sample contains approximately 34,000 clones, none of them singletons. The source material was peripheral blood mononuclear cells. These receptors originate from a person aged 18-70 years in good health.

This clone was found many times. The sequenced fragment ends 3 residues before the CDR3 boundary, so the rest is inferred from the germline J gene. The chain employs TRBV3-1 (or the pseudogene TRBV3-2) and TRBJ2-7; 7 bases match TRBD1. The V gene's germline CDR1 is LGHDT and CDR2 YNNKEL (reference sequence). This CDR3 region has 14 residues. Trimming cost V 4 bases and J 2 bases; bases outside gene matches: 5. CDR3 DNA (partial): TGTGCCAGCAGCCCACGACAGGGACCCTACGAG. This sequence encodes CASSPRQGPYE. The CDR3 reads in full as CASSPRQGPYEQYF.

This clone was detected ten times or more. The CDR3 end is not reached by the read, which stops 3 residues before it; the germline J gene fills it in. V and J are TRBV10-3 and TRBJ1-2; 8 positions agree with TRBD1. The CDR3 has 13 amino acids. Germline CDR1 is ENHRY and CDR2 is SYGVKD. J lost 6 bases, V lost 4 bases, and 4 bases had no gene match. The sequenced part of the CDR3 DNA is TGTGCCATCAGTGGGCAGGGGGCAGATGGC. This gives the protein CAISGQGADG. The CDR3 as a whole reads CAISGQGADGYTF.

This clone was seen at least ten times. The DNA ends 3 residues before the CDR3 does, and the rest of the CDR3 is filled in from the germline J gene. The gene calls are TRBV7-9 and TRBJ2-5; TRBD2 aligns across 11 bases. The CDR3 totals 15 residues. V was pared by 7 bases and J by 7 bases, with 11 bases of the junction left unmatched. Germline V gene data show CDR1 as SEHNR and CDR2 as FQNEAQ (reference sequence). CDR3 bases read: TGTGCCAGCACCAAGACTAGCGGGACGCCCTCGACC. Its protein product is CASTKTSGTPST. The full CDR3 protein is CASTKTSGTPSTQYF.

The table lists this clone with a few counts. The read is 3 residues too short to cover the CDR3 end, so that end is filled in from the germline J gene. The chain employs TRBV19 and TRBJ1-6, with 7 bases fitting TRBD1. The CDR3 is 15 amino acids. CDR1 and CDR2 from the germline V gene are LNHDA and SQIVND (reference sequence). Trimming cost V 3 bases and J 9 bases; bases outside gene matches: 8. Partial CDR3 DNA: TGTGCCAGTAGTATCGGGGGCAGGGGGAGTTCACCC. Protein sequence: CASSIGGRGSSP. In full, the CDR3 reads CASSIGGRGSSPLHF.

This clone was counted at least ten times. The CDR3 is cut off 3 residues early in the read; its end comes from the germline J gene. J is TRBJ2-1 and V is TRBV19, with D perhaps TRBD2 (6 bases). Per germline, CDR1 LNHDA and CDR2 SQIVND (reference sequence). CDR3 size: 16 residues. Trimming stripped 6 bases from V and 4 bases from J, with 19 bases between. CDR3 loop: CASRPTSINPYNEQFF. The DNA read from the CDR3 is TGTGCCAGTAGGCCAACTAGCATCAACCCTTACAATGAG.

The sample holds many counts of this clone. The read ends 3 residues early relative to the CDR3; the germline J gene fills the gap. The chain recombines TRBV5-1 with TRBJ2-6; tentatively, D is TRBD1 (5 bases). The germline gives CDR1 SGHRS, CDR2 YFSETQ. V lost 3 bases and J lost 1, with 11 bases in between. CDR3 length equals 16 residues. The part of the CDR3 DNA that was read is TGCGCCAGCAGCTCAACGACAGTGTCTGGGGCCAACGTC. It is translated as CASSSTTVSGANV. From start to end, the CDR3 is CASSSTTVSGANVLTF.

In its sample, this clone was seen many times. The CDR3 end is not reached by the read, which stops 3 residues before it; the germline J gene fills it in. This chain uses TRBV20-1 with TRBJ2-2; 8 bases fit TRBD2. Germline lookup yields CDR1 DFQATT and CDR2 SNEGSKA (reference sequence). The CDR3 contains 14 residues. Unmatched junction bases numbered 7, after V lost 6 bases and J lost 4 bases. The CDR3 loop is CSAPTSVGTGELFF. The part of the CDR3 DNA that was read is TGCAGTGCCCCGACTAGCGTGGGCACCGGGGAG.

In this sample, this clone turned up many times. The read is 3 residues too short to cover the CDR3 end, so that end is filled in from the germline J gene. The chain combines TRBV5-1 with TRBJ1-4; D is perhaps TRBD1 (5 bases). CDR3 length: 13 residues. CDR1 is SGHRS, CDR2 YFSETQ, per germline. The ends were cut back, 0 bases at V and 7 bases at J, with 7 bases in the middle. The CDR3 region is CASSLGDSEKLFF. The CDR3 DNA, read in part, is TGCGCCAGCAGCTTGGGAGACAGTGAAAAA. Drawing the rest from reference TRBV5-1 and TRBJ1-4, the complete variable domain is KAGVTQTPRYLIKTRGQQVTLSCSPISGHRSVSWYQQTPGQGLQFLFEYFSETQRNKGNFPGRFSGRQFSNSRSEMNVSTLELGDSALYLCASSLGDSEKLFFGSGTQLSVL.

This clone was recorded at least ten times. CDR3: CASRQGSSYNEQFF. CDR3 DNA (partial): TGTGCCAGCAGACAGGGTAGCTCCTACAATGAG. J is TRBJ2-1 and V is TRBV28; D might be TRBD1 (6 bases). The read falls 3 residues short of the CDR3 end, and the missing part is taken from the germline J gene. The V gene lost 6 bases and the J gene lost 0 bases, with 9 bases spanning the gap. CDR1 is MDHEN, CDR2 SYDVKM, per germline. The CDR3 runs to 14 residues. Filled out from reference TRBV28 and TRBJ2-1, the complete variable domain reads DVKVTQSSRYLVKRTGEKVFLECVQDMDHENMFWYRQDPGLGLRLIYFSYDVKMKEKGDIPEGYSVSREKKERFSLILESASTNQTSMYLCASRQGSSYNEQFFGPGTRLTVL.

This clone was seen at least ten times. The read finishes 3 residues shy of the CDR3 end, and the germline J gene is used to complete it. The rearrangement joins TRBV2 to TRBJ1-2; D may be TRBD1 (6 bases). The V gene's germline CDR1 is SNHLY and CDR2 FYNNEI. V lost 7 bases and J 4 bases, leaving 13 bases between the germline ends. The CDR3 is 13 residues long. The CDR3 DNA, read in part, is TGTGCCAGCACGGGAGGGGGGGCCTATGGC. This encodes CASTGGGAYG. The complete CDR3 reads CASTGGGAYGYTF.

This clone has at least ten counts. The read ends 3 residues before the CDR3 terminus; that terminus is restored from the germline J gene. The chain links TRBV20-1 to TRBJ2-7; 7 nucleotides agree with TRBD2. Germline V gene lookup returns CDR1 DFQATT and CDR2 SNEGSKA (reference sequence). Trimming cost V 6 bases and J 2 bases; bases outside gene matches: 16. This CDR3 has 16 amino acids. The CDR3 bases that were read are TGCAGTGCAAAGGTCGGGGGGAGGGCCCTCCCCTACGAG. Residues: CSAKVGGRALPYE. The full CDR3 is CSAKVGGRALPYEQYF.

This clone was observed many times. The CDR3 reads CASRQIQGSSSPLHF. Partial CDR3 DNA: TGTGCCAGTAGACAAATACAGGGAAGTAGTTCACCC. The chain employs TRBV19 and TRBJ1-6, with D possibly being TRBD1 (6 bases). The read halts 3 residues ahead of the CDR3 end, with the missing end drawn from the germline J gene. Germline V gene lookup returns CDR1 LNHDA and CDR2 SQIVND (reference sequence). CDR3 length: 15 amino acids. Trimming removed 6 bases from V and 9 bases from J, with 18 bases in between.

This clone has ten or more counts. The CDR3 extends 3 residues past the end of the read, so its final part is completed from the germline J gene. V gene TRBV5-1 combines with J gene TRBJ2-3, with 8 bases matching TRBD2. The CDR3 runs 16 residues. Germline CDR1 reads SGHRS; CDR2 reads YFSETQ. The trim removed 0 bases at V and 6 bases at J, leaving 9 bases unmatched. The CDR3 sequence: CASSLASGGRTDTQYF. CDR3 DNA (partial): TGCGCCAGCAGCTTGGCCTCCGGCGGGAGGACGGATACG.

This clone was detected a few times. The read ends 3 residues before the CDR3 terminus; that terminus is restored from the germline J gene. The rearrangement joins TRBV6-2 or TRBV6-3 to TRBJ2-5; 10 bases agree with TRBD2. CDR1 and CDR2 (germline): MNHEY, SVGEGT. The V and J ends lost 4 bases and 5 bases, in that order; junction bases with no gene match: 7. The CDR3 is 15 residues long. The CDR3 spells CASSFSSGSGETQYF. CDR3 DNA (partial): TGTGCCAGCAGTTTCTCTAGCGGGAGTGGGGAGACC.

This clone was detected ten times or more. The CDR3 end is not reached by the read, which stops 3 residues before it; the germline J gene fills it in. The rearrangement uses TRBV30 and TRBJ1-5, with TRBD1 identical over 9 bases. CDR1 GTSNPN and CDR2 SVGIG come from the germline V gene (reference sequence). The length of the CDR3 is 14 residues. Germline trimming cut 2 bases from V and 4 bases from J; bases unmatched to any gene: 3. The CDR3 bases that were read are TGTGCCTGGAGTCGGACAGGGGTAAATCAGCCC. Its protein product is CAWSRTGVNQP. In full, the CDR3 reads CAWSRTGVNQPQHF.